The rows below give T cell receptor beta chains drawn from one sample of a study of cytomegalovirus exposure and HLA in healthy donors. The data were produced by immunoSEQ multiplex PCR, yet TCRdb's version contains in-frame clones alone and is incomplete. The data contain some 180,000 clones, more than 75% of them singletons. Sequencing used PBMCs. The source is a man aged 35 to 55 in good health and CMV-seronegative. CDR3s leave out the opening cysteine and the closing phenylalanine or tryptophan. Fields, in order: clone size, CDR3 length, V gene, J gene, CDR3 protein. The size entry is marked missing in some rows and otherwise reads once, few, many or a size class.

once,9,TRBV7-2,TRBJ2-7,ASVQGNEQY
-,13,TRBV6-4,TRBJ1-2,ASSDPTSGTYGYT
few,12,TRBV6-5,TRBJ2-7,ASSRTGQGNEQY
-,12,TRBV5-1,TRBJ1-6,ASKTGTGDSPLH
-,14,TRBV28,TRBJ1-4,ASSLSRGPTNEKLF
-,13,TRBV7-2,TRBJ2-5,ASSLAVVRKETQY
-,13,TRBV28,TRBJ2-2,ASSLLGARTGELF
-,16,TRBV6-1,TRBJ2-3,ASSEAGGAAGGADTQY
-,10,TRBV28,TRBJ2-2,ASSLRTGELF
-,13,TRBV7-9,TRBJ2-7,ASSPRDRVSYEQY
-,12,TRBV9,TRBJ1-2,ASSSGGVPYGYT
-,16,TRBV29-1,TRBJ2-7,SVRARTGSGTRSYEQY
-,11,TRBV7-8,TRBJ1-1,ASSLRMNTEAF
-,11,TRBV6-6,TRBJ1-2,ASRAGLNYGYT
-,13,TRBV30,TRBJ2-2,AWSTGQGGTGELF
-,12,TRBV5-1,TRBJ2-2,ASSLEAGPGELF
-,12,TRBV5-6,TRBJ1-6,ASSSERADSPLH
few,13,TRBV18,TRBJ2-7,ASSPPERRGYEQY
few,13,TRBV6-5,TRBJ1-6,ASSYVGTVTSPLH
-,15,TRBV10-3,TRBJ2-7,AISSSTSGGALSEQY
-,13,TRBV7-6,TRBJ2-2,ARDAGNSVTGELF
-,10,TRBV10-3,TRBJ2-2,AISTEIGELF
-,9,TRBV27,TRBJ2-7,ASRHVYEQY